One T cell receptor (beta chain) is described in this entry. Its antigen is undetermined. PCR primers comprised 60 Vbeta and 13 Jbeta primers. Profiled with immunoSEQ multiplex PCR; TCRdb holds only in-frame clones, not every one. Seen here are about 140,000 clones, roughly 80% observed once, and the top ten hold 4.1%. This record comes from a study of cytomegalovirus exposure and HLA in healthy donors. V gave up 3 bases and J gave up 2 bases, with 14 bases separating them. The CDR3 is 15 residues long. Germline CDR1 MGHRA, CDR2 YSYEKL. Study observations and caveats: Later on, an analysis tied 15,000 to 20,000 TCR beta sequences to HLA alleles at 0.05 false discovery rate. An assumption of roughly uniform sequencing depth across donors underlay the presence/absence analyses. A later analysis by the authors found several of the most significant clusters apparently linked to common viral pathogens. Later on, a genetic analysis was performed. It linked a missense variant in DCLRE1C with V- and J-gene trimming of TCR beta.

This TCR derives from a man aged 35 to 55 in good health and CMV-seropositive. The chain combines TRBV4-1 with TRBJ2-7; D perhaps matches TRBD2 (6 bases). The specimen was PBMCs. The CDR3 DNA sequence: TGCGCCAGCAGCCAGGGACTGTCGATCCCCTACGAGCAGTACTTC. Its translation is CASSQGLSIPYEQYF.